Following are 15 T cell receptor beta chains from one sample sequenced in a study of identical twins (TCRdb year 2016). Library method: 5' RACE. The sequencer listed for this sample is Illumina HiSeq 2000. TCRdb passed the public sequencing reads through fastp at Q25 and MiXCR, retaining productive beta sequences. Entries are consolidated by CDR3 protein sequence, retaining the most common genes and DNA. This sample holds around 370,000 distinct CDR3 sequences; approximately 8.7% were observed only once. More than 8% of the sample is taken by the ten largest. Sequenced material: naive T cells sorted from blood. Taken with the paper, the label for cell subset or site translates to: cells isolated with a human naive T-cell isolation kit. These receptors were obtained from a woman aged 45-65 years in good health.

This clonotype was recorded many times. V is TRBV5-1 and J is TRBJ2-1; 9 bases are a match to TRBD2. Losses at the gene ends were 0 bases for V and 4 bases for J; bases not matched to a gene: 2. The CDR3 runs 15 residues. Per germline, CDR1 SGHRS and CDR2 YFSETQ. As DNA, the CDR3 is TGCGCCAGCAGCTTGGCGCTAGCGGGGTACAATGAGCAGTTCTTC. Amino acid sequence: CASSLALAGYNEQFF.

There are a few counts of this clonotype. This chain joins TRBV30 and TRBJ2-7; D possibly corresponds to TRBD2 (5 bases). CDR1 is GTSNPN, CDR2 SVGIG, per germline (reference sequence). V lost 4 bases and J 4 bases, leaving 14 bases between the germline ends. The CDR3 length is 13 residues. CDR3 residues: CAWNHVGLYEQYF. CDR3 in DNA: TGTGCCTGGAACCACGTAGGACTTTACGAGCAGTACTTC. Combining the CDR3 with reference TRBV30 and TRBJ2-7 gives the whole variable domain SQTIHQWPATLVQPVGSPLSLECTVEGTSNPNLYWYRQAAGRGLQLLFYSVGIGQISSEVPQNLSASRPQDRQFILSSKKLLLSDSGFYLCAWNHVGLYEQYFGPGTRLTVT.

CDR3 in amino acids: CASRKGTAGNTIYF. In nucleotides, the CDR3 is TGTGCCAGCCGGAAAGGGACGGCAGGAAACACCATATATTTT. This sequence joins TRBV25-1 and TRBJ1-3; perhaps TRBD1 as D (5 bases). V was pared by 8 bases and J by 4 bases, with 15 bases between. The CDR3 runs to 14 residues. Germline CDR1 is MGHDK and CDR2 is SYGVNS.

This clonotype was seen many times. The V and J genes are TRBV4-1 and TRBJ2-2; TRBD2 aligns across 7 bases. The CDR3 runs 19 residues. With 4 bases clipped from V and 0 bases from J, the junction kept 14 bases outside the gene matches. Germline V lookup: CDR1 MGHRA, CDR2 YSYEKL. The CDR3 bases are TGCGCCAGCAGCCGAGCCCACCTAGCGGAGTTCGCGAACACCGGGGAGCTGTTTTTT. Its translation: CASSRAHLAEFANTGELFF.

This clonotype was counted only a few times. The chain is built from TRBV5-1 and TRBJ2-3, with D possibly being TRBD1 (6 bases). CDR1 and CDR2 from the germline V gene are SGHRS and YFSETQ. The V end lost 3 bases, the J end lost 4 bases, and 12 bases lay between the germline ends. This CDR3 is 14 amino acids long. The CDR3 DNA reads TGCGCCAGCAGCTATACGGGACAATCAGATACGCAGTATTTT. As protein: CASSYTGQSDTQYF.

This clonotype came up a few times. This chain links TRBV5-1 with TRBJ2-3; D unclear. This CDR3 contains 15 residues. The germline V gene encodes CDR1 SGHRS and CDR2 YFSETQ. V was pared by 4 bases and J by 5 bases, with 17 bases between. This CDR3 is CASSPPGPLGDTQYF. As DNA, the CDR3 is TGCGCCAGCAGCCCCCCGGGCCCCTTAGGAGATACGCAGTATTTT.

This chain links TRBV3-1 with TRBJ1-2, with D perhaps TRBD1 (6 bases). Trimming shortened V by 1 base and J by 3 bases, and 12 bases separated the two germline ends. Germline lookup yields CDR1 LGHDT and CDR2 YNNKEL (reference sequence). The CDR3 is made up of 15 amino acids. The CDR3 is CASSQGTATHYGYTF. CDR3 DNA sequence: TGTGCCAGCAGCCAAGGGACAGCGACGCACTATGGCTACACCTTC.

This clonotype was seen more than once but under ten times. The chain recombines TRBV6-1 with TRBJ2-1; 10 bases match TRBD2. The CDR3 loop spans 17 amino acids. The germline CDR1 and CDR2 sequences are MNHNS and SASEGT. With 3 bases clipped from V and 2 bases from J, the junction kept 7 bases outside the gene matches. DNA for the CDR3: TGTGCCAGCAGTGACCTATTAGCGGGAGGACCCTACAATGAGCAGTTCTTC. It translates to CASSDLLAGGPYNEQFF.

A few counts support this clonotype. The chain has TRBV6-6 and TRBJ1-3, with D possibly being TRBD1 (6 bases). Trimming removed 5 bases at V and 1 base at J, with 12 bases between. Germline-derived CDR1 and CDR2 are MNHNY and SVGAGI (reference sequence). The CDR3 is 15 residues long. CDR3: CASSPDGTSGNTIYF. The CDR3 DNA reads TGTGCCAGCAGTCCAGACGGGACATCTGGAAACACCATATATTTT.

V and J are TRBV5-1 and TRBJ1-1, with D unclear. The ends were cut back, 0 bases at V and 7 bases at J, with 13 bases in the middle. Per germline, CDR1 SGHRS and CDR2 YFSETQ. The CDR3 covers 14 residues. The CDR3 nucleotides read TGCGCCAGCAGCTTGGTATCTGTTCGAGATGAAGCTTTCTTT. It is translated as CASSLVSVRDEAFF. Combining the CDR3 with reference TRBV5-1 and TRBJ1-1 gives the whole variable domain KAGVTQTPRYLIKTRGQQVTLSCSPISGHRSVSWYQQTPGQGLQFLFEYFSETQRNKGNFPGRFSGRQFSNSRSEMNVSTLELGDSALYLCASSLVSVRDEAFFGQGTRLTVV.

This clonotype was found many times. The V call is TRBV5-5, the J call TRBJ2-7, with D tentatively TRBD2 (6 bases). The CDR3 contains 12 residues. Germline V CDR1 and CDR2: SGHKS, YYEKEE (reference sequence). V lost 4 bases to trimming and J lost 3 bases, with 8 bases between them. In DNA, the CDR3 is TGTGCCAGCAGCCTGGGACTCTACGAGCAGTACGTC. It encodes CASSLGLYEQYV.

This clonotype was observed a few times. The chain combines TRBV19 with TRBJ1-3; TRBD1 matches at 7 bases. Germline V gene sequence: CDR1 LNHDA, CDR2 SQIVND (reference sequence). There are 15 residues in the CDR3. Trimming at V came to 6 bases and at J to 4 bases, leaving 9 bases not matched to a gene. CDR3 sequence reads: CASRGRGGAGNTIYF. CDR3 nucleotides: TGTGCCAGTAGGGGCCGAGGGGGCGCAGGAAACACCATATATTTT.

This clonotype was recorded a few times. The chain has TRBV9 and TRBJ2-1, with unresolved D. The CDR3 sequence is 14 residues long. The ends were cut back, 4 bases at V and 10 bases at J, with 18 bases in the middle. CDR1 is SGDLS and CDR2 is YYNGEE in the germline V gene. This CDR3 is CASSSPPSRVEQFF. CDR3 sequence (DNA): TGTGCCAGCAGCTCCCCACCATCACGGGTCGAGCAGTTCTTC. Filled out from reference TRBV9 and TRBJ2-1, the complete variable domain reads DSGVTQTPKHLITATGQRVTLRCSPRSGDLSVYWYQQSLDQGLQFLIQYYNGEERAKGNILERFSAQQFPDLHSELNLSSLELGDSALYFCASSSPPSRVEQFFGPGTRLTVL.

In the case of this clonotype: Likely a read error: the CDR3 ends without its conserved phenylalanine or tryptophan. The gene calls are TRBV28 and TRBJ1-5; D is undetermined. From germline, CDR1 is MDHEN and CDR2 SYDVKM. The V end lost 5 bases, the J end lost 0 bases, and 8 bases lay between the germline ends. CDR3 length: 14 residues. CDR3 sequence: CASSPQNSNQPQHV. The CDR3 region has the DNA TGTGCCAGCAGTCCACAGAATAGCAATCAGCCCCAGCATGTT.

The rearrangement uses TRBV20-1 and TRBJ2-3, with D perhaps matching TRBD1 (6 bases). The V and J ends lost 6 bases and 1 base respectively, with 14 bases between them. This CDR3 spans 14 amino acids. The germline V gene has CDR1 DFQATT and CDR2 SNEGSKA (reference sequence). CDR3 sequence (DNA): TGCAGTGCCCGCCAGGGGATCGGCACAGATACGCAGTATTTT. Protein product: CSARQGIGTDTQYF.